This TCR beta chain was recorded in a study of cytomegalovirus exposure and HLA in healthy donors. The study's findings and limits: Researchers reported in a later analysis that common viral pathogens appeared linked to several top clusters. One cluster of highly shared sequence variants probably arose as a sequencing artifact. Excluded were some V segments that proved indistinguishable, including TRBV6-2 and TRBV6-3. Across HLA loci, a later analysis found differing TCR association rates, with DRB1 most and HLA-C fewest.

Points on this clone: Its target is unknown.

Primers for the PCR totalled 60 Vbeta and 13 Jbeta. Clones were read by immunoSEQ multiplex PCR, and TCRdb kept only the in-frame ones, dropping some. This table has some 130,000 clones, around three quarters appearing once. V was clipped by 6 bases and J by 1 base; unmatched bases: 14. The CDR3 consists of 18 residues. The germline CDR1 and CDR2 sequences are MDHEN and SYDVKM. Sequencing was performed on PBMCs. The sequence was obtained from a man between 18 and 29 years old in good health and CMV-seronegative. The chain couples TRBV28 to TRBJ1-5; TRBD1 matches 8 bases. The CDR3 here is CASSPPPTGGKSNQPQHF. CDR3 coding DNA: TGTGCCAGCAGCCCTCCCCCTACAGGGGGAAAAAGCAATCAGCCCCAGCATTTT.